This T cell receptor beta chain was identified during a study of memory CD4+ T cells and cytomegalovirus serostatus. Regarding the study as a whole: CMV serostatus prediction reached median AUC 0.95, or 0.91 with US-trained model.

The trim removed 4 bases at V and 4 bases at J, leaving 5 bases unmatched. The CDR3 loop spans 15 amino acids. CDR1 SGHTA and CDR2 FQGTGA come from the germline V gene. The count of this clone is one. What it recognizes is unknown. The sort gate was single viable CD3+CD4+CD8-CD45RO+ cells for memory CD4+ T cells. Profiled with immunoSEQ multiplex PCR; TCRdb holds only in-frame clones, not every one. Among 40,000 to 55,000 clones, approximately 74% were seen once, and the ten largest hold 0.9% to 1.5%. The rearrangement uses TRBV7-3 and TRBJ2-1, with 9 positions matching TRBD1. Sequencing used memory CD4+ T cells from blood. The TCR was taken from an adult in good health and CMV-seropositive. The CDR3 loop is CASSSTGQGYNEQFF. CDR3 bases: TGTGCCAGCAGCTCTACGGGACAGGGATACAATGAGCAGTTCTTC. The complete variable domain, with remaining parts taken from reference TRBV7-3 and TRBJ2-1, reads GAGVSQTPSNKVTEKGKYVELRCDPISGHTALYWYRQSLGQGPEFLIYFQGTGAADDSGLPNDRFFAVRPEGSVSTLKIQRTERGDSAVYLCASSSTGQGYNEQFFGPGTRLTVL.